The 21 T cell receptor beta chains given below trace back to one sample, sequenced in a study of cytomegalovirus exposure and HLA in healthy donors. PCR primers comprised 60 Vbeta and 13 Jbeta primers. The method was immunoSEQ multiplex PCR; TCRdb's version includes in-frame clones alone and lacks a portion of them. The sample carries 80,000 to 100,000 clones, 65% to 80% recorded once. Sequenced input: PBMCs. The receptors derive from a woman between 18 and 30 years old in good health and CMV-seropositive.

CDR3 loop: CASSPPSGRGADTQYF. In DNA form, the CDR3 reads TGTGCCAGCTCACCACCTAGCGGGAGGGGCGCAGATACGCAGTATTTT. The rearrangement joins TRBV18 to TRBJ2-3; 11 bases line up with TRBD2. This CDR3 spans 16 amino acids. After removal of 0 bases from V and 4 bases from J, the junction contained 3 bases not matched to a gene. Germline V gene sequence: CDR1 KGHSH, CDR2 LQKENI.

The CDR3 region has the DNA TGTGCCAGCAGCGTCGACAGGGGCAATCAGCCCCAGCATTTT. Translating gives CASSVDRGNQPQHF. V and J are TRBV7-9 and TRBJ1-5; 7 bases line up with TRBD1. After removal of 5 bases from V and 2 bases from J, the junction contained 3 bases not matched to a gene. Germline loops: CDR1 SEHNR, CDR2 FQNEAQ (reference sequence). The length of the CDR3 is 14 residues.

CDR3 sequence reads: CASSYGTRGADTQYF. The CDR3, as DNA: TGCGCCAGCAGCTATGGGACTAGAGGTGCAGATACGCAGTATTTT. The V gene is TRBV5-1, the J gene TRBJ2-3; 8 bases are a match to TRBD2. The CDR3 is 15 residues long. The trim removed 3 bases at V and 4 bases at J, leaving 7 bases unmatched. CDR1 and CDR2 from the germline V gene are SGHRS and YFSETQ.

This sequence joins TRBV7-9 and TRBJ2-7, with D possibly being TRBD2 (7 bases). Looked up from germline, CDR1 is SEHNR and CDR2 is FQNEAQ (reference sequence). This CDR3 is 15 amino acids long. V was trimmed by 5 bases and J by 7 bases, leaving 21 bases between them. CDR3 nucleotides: TGTGCCAGCAGCCCTGTGGCGGGGGCCATTCAAGAGCAGTACTTC. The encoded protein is CASSPVAGAIQEQYF.

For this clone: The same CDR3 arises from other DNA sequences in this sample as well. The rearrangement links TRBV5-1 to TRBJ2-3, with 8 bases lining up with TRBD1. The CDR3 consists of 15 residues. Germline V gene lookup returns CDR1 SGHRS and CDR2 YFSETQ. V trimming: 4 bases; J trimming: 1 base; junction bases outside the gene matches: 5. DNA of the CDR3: TGCGCCAGCAGCCTCAGGGGGCTGGGCACAGATACGCAGTATTTT. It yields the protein CASSLRGLGTDTQYF.

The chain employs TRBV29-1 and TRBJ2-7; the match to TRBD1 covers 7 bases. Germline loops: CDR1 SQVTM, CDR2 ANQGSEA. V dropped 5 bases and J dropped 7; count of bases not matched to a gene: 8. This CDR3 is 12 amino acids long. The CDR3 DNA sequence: TGCAGCGTTTCGACAGGGATCGGGGAGCAGTACTTC. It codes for CSVSTGIGEQYF.

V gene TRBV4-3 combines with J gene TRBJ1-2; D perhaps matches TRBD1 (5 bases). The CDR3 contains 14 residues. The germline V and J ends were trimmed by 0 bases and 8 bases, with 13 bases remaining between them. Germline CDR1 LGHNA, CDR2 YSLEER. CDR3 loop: CASSQEARVGGYTF. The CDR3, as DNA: TGCGCCAGCAGCCAAGAGGCCAGGGTGGGCGGCTACACCTTC.

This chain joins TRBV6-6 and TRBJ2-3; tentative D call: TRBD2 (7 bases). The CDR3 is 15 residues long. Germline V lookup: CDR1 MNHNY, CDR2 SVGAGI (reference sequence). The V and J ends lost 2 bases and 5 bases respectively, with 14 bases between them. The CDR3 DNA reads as TGTGCCAGCAGTTACAGCCGGGGGGCCGGAGATACGCAGTATTTT. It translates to CASSYSRGAGDTQYF.

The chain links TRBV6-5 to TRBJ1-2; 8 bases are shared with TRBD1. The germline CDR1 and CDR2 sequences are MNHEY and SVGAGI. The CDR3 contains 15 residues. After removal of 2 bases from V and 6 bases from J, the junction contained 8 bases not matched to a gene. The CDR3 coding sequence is TGTGCCAGCAGTTACGGGCAGGGGGCGACCGATGGCTACACCTTC. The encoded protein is CASSYGQGATDGYTF.

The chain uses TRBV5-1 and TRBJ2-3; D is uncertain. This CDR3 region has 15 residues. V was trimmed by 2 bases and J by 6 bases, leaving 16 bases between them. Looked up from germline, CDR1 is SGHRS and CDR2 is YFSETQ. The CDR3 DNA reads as TGCGCCAGCAGCTTTTGGTTTCTGTCCCAGGATACGCAGTATTTT. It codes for CASSFWFLSQDTQYF.

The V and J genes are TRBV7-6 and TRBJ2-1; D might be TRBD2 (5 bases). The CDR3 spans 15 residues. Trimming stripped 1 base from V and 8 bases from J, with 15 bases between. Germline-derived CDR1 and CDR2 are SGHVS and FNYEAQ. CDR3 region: CASSLGAHGLDEQFF. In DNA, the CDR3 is TGTGCCAGCAGCTTAGGGGCCCATGGACTCGATGAGCAGTTCTTC.

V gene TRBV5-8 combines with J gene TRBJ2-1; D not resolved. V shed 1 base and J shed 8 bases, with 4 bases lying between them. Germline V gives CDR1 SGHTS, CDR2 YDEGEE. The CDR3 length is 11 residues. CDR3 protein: CASSLYDEQFF. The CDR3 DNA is TGTGCCAGCAGCTTGTATGATGAGCAGTTCTTC.

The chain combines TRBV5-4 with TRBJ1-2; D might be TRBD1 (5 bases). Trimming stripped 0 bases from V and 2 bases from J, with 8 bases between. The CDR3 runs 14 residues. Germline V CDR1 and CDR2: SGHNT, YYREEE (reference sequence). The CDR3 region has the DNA TGTGCCAGCAGCTTGGTGGGGGGAAACTATGGCTACACCTTC. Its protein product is CASSLVGGNYGYTF.

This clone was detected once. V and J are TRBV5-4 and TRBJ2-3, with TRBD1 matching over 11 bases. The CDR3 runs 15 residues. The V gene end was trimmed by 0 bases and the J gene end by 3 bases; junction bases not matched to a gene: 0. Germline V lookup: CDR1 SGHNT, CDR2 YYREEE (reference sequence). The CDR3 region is CASSLGDRGTDTQYF. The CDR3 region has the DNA TGTGCCAGCAGCTTGGGGGACAGGGGGACAGATACGCAGTATTTT.

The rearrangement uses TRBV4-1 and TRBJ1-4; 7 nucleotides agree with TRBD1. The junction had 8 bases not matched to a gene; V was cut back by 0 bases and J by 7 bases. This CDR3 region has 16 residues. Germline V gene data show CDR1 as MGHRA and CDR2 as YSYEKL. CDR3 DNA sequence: TGCGCCAGCAGCCAAGATGAGGGACAGCTATCTGAAAAACTGTTTTTT. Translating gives CASSQDEGQLSEKLFF.

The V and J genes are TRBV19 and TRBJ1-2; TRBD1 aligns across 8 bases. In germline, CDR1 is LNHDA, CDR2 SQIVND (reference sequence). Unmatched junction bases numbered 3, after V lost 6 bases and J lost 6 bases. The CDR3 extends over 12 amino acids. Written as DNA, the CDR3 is TGTGCCAGTAGGGGACAGGAGAATGGCTACACCTTC. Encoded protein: CASRGQENGYTF.

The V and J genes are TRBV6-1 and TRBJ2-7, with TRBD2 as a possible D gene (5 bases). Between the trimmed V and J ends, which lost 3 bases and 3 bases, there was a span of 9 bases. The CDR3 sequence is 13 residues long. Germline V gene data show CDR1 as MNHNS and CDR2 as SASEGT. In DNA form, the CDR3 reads TGTGCCAGCAGTGAGATAGGGAGCTACGAGCAGTACTTC. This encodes CASSEIGSYEQYF.

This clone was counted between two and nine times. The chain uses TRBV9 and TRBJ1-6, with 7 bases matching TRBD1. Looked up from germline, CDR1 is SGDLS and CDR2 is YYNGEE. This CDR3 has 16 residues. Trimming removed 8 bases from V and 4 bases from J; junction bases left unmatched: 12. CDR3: CASRDSLDSYNSPLHF. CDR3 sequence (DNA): TGTGCCAGTAGGGACAGCCTAGATTCGTATAATTCACCCCTCCACTTT.

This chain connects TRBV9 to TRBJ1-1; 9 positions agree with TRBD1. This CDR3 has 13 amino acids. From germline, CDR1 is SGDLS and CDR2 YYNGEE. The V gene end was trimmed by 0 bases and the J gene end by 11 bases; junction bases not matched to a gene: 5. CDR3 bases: TGTGCCAGCAGCGTAGGGACAGGGGATGGGGCTTTCTTT. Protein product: CASSVGTGDGAFF.

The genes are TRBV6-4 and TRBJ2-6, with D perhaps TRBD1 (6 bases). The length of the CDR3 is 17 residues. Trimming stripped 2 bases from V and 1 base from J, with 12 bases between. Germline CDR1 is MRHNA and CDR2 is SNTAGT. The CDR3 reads CASSDTTQGSGANVLTF. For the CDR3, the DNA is TGTGCCAGCAGTGACACGACTCAGGGGTCTGGGGCCAACGTCCTGACTTTC.

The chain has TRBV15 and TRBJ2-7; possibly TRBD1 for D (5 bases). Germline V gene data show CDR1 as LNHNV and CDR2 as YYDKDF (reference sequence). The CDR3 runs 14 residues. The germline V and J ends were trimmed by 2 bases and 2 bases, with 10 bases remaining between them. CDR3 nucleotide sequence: TGTGCCACCAGCAGAAGGACATCAGCCTACGAGCAGTACTTC. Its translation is CATSRRTSAYEQYF.